The sequence of this T cell receptor (beta chain) was determined in a study of blood T cell repertoires in COVID-19 (dated by TCRdb to the early 2020s). For the wider study: Samples covering the acute and convalescent phases of COVID-19 were provided by collaborators in the United States, Italy and Spain. The material from the prospective study consisted of cDNA or gDNA derived from T cells, B-cell-depleted T cells, or PBMCs. Subjects who had been exposed to COVID-19, were actively infected with it, or had recovered from it provided the deeply sampled blood TCRbeta repertoires that made up the dataset. The repertoires were made available in a free public database intended to serve as a resource for research on the immune response to SARS-CoV-2. The samples were drawn from two sources: the first 160 participants of the ongoing ImmuneRACE study, and some 1,300 subjects contributed by 6 global collaborators. Sample metadata almost always included a de-identified subject ID, COVID-19 status, age in years and sex. Where HLA class I and class II types were available, the types were taken from metadata supplied by the sample provider, not from assay-based typing.

As for this clone: This receptor's antigen is unknown. The input lacks base qualities; no much larger clone sits a single base away.

The germline V and J ends show losses of 3 bases and 4 bases respectively, and no gene match explains 8 bases of the junction. Reading from cysteine to phenylalanine, the CDR3 counts 16 amino acids. The DNA shown is the 48-base CDR3, in frame from base 1. CDR1 and CDR2, per the germline V gene, are SGDLS and YYNGEE. Overall study outcomes, separate from this receptor: The amount of clinical and demographic metadata varied by source and participant and was provided uncurated.

TCRbeta CDR3 regions were amplified from genomic DNA by means of the immunoSEQ Assay, a bias-controlled multiplex PCR. As for the original processing: The number of nucleated cells in each sample was estimated by amplification of reference gene primers within the assay. To quantify the absolute abundance of each unique TCRbeta CDR3 rearrangement, sequence reads were collapsed and filtered. For each sample, productive Simpson clonality was calculated as the square root of Simpson's diversity index over productive rearrangements. TCRdb limited this immuneACCESS table to in-frame rearrangements with V and J called. A share of clones is missing; checked studies link under half to unresolved V genes, and the rest is unexplained. D and trimming were read from the DNA, whereas the V and J calls and clone size are those reported in that table. This sample gives 200,000 to 250,000 clones in total; 86% of them show up just once. Together, the top ten hold 4.5% to 5.5% of the sample.

In the prospective study, participants were about 18 to 95 years old, resided in approximately 25 geographic areas of the United States, and were enrolled through a virtual design. In the prospective study, participants were assigned to cohorts based on the clinical history participants reported in a screening survey and a study questionnaire. Exposed participants had been in contact, within 2 weeks of entering the study, with a person who had a PCR-confirmed or clinician-diagnosed case of COVID-19. Mobile phlebotomists in the prospective study collected whole blood, serum and a nasopharyngeal or oropharyngeal swab from every participant. Additional blood draws and questionnaires over an approximately 2-month period could optionally be provided by prospective study participants. Before DNA extraction, prospective study blood samples were shipped either frozen or at room temperature.

The receptor was derived from a woman in her 30s who had been exposed to COVID-19. In this chain, TRBV9 is recombined with TRBJ2-3, with TRBD2 identical over 10 junction bases. Specimen: PBMCs or T cells enriched from blood (not recorded which). The DNA reads as follows: TGTGCCAGCAGCGAGGTAGCGGGGGGAAGGCCAGATACGCAGTATTTT. Its protein product is CASSEVAGGRPDTQYF.